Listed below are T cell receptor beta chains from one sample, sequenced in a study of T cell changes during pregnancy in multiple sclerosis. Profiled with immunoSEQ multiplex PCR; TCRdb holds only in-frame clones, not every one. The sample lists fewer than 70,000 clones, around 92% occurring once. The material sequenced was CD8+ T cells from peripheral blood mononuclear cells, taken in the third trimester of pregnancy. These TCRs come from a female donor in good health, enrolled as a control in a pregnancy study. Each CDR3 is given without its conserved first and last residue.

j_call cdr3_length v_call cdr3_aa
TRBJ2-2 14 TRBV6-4 ASSDSDRGSTGELF
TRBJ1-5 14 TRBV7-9 ASSSTGGAKDQPQH
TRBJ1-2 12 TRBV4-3 ASSHDRGTYGYT
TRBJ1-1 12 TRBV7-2 ASSFWTGNTEAF
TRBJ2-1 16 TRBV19 ASSSWEGGGRSYNEQF
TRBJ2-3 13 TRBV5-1 ASSLGQASTDTQY
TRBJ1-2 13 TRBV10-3 AISEWDSAPYGYT
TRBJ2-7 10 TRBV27 ASSPANGEQY
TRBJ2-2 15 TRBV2 ASSEVQGARRDGELF
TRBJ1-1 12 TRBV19 ASSLTGVWTEAF
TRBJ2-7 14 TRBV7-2 ASSLGKGYWTYEQY
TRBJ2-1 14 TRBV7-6 ASSLATGTGSNEQF
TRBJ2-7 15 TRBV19 ASSISKRTQSGYEQY
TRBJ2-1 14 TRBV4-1 ASSLRAGDTYNEQF
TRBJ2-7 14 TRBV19 ASSIFFRDRGNEQY
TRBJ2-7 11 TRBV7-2 ASSHKGGYEQY
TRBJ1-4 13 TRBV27 ASSLYPATNEKLF
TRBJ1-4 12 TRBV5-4 ASSWGQGSEKLF
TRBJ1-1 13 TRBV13 ASSLTGTVNTEAF
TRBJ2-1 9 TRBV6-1 ASILGSEQF
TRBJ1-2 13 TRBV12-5 ASGASGTGPYGYT
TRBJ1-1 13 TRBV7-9 ASSLEVGGLSEAF
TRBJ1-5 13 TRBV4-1 ASSQFGTDNQPQH
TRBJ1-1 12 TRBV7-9 ASSRDSKTTEAF
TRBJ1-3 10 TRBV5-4 ASSFDAGTIY
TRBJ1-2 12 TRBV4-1 ASSQDMEVYGYT
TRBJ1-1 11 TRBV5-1 ASSHAGISEAF
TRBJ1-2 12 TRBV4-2 ASSQEVGGSGYT
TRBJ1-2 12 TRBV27 ASSLTGVGYGYT
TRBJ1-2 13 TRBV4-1 ASSGALTGGYGYT
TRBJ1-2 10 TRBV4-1 ASSGEGYGYT
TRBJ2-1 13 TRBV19 ASSIPAVKGNEQF
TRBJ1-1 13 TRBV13 ASSLGLEGNTEAF
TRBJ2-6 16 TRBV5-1 ASSLAGSDLSGANVLT
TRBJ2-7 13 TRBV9 ASSAGGGASGEQY
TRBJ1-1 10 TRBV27 ASSSGDTEAF
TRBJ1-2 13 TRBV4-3 ASSHNLGDSYGYT
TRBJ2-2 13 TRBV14 ASSQRQENTGELF
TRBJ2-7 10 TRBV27 ATGRVSYEQY
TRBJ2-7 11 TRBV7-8 ASSLAGAYEQY
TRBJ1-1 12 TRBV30 AWSTTGTNTEAF
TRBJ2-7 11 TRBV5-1 ASRSGQSYEQY
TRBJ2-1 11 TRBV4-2 ASSHAGNNEQF
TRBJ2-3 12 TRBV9 ASRPDTNADTQY
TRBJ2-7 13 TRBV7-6 ASSLGQGNSYEQY
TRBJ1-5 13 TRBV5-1 ASSLEGQENQPQH
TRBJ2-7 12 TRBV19 ASSVGDSPYEQY
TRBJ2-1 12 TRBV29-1 SVLAAVPRNEQF
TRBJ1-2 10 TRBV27 ASSGQGYGYT
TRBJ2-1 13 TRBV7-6 ASSLVTGGRYEQF
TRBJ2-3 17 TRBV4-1 ASSLTLAGGSLDTDTQY
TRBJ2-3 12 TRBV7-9 ASSFTGGVDTQY
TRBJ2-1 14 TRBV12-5 ASAPTSGSSYNEQF
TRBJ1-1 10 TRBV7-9 ASSLIDFEAF
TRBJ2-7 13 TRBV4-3 ASSLSRQGNYEQY
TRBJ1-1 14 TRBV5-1 ASRYPKDRMNTEAF
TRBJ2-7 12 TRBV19 ASSITSRAYEQY
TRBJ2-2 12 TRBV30 AWSVAGFTGELF
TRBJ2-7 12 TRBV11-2 ASSFGTPRYEQY
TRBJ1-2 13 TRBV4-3 ASSQSEGSNYGYT